This TCR beta chain was found in a study of T cell responses to AZD1222 COVID-19 vaccine (dated by TCRdb to the early 2020s). About the study as a whole: A total of about 230 trial participants underwent TCR sequencing, of whom 200 to 220 received two doses of AZD1222 and 26 received two doses of the MenACWY control vaccine. Trial participants were enrolled by age into 18-55, 56-69 and 70-plus year subgroups, with roughly 160, 29 and 62 TCR-sequenced participants respectively. Beyond this particular receptor, the publication reports: Participants were mostly white British, with more females than males. The authors suggested clonal diversity may have been underestimated. Because no samples from the day 14 peak response were available, repertoires could be characterized only after the peak T cell response. Conclusions about previously exposed vaccinees are limited because only a handful of AZD1222 recipients were SARS-CoV-2 seropositive at baseline. The 56-69-year group was small, and its depth increase did not reach significance, likely because of low power. Spike-specific TCR breadth and depth rose significantly after two AZD1222 doses compared with day 0 and with MenACWY recipients. Nearly half of unique spike-specific TCRs reportedly recognized epitopes outside regions mutated in the B.1.351 and B.1.1.7 variants. The vaccine-associated CD4 TCRs covered the entire spike protein, and the dominant responses fell in regions 160-218 and 743-854.

In the paper's terms, the time point label means: about 28 days (+/-7) after the second vaccine dose. Because spike-specific TCR depth and breadth did not differ between the two schedules, AZD1222 recipients who got a second dose at roughly 4 weeks were pooled with those who got a second dose at roughly 12 weeks. The vaccinee samples were drawn from two UK trials, COV001 and COV002, one of which was a single-blind randomized controlled phase 2/3 trial testing AZD1222 (ChAdOx1 nCoV-19) in healthy adults. For TCRbeta chain sequencing, PBMC samples were collected from trial participants at day 0 and at day 28 after the second dose. Details on this clone: Its antigen specificity is not known. It has no much larger one-base neighbor in the sample; base qualities were not kept.

Between the V and J ends, shortened by 0 bases and 11 bases respectively, the junction contains 9 bases. The germline V gene specifies KGHDR as CDR1 and SFDVKD as CDR2. The CDR3 sequence holds 12 residues, the cysteine and phenylalanine included. The only DNA kept is the CDR3, 36 bases in frame from the first base. The CDR3 regions of human TCRbeta chains were analyzed by immunosequencing. From the authors' description of their analysis: Repertoire TCRs were matched against a reference library of SARS-CoV-2-specific TCRs generated with the MIRA antigen-specificity platform. Breadth was defined as the fraction of unique TCRs that were SARS-CoV-2-associated, and depth was defined as the fraction of total T cells that were SARS-CoV-2-associated. Using the MIRA data, every spike-specific TCR was mapped to the spike region that the TCR reacted to and assigned to either a CD4 or a CD8 class. Log10-transformed breadth and depth values were compared by one-way ANOVA with Sidak's multiple comparisons tests. TCRdb holds this immuneACCESS table with in-frame rearrangements only. Some clones are missing; in checked studies, unresolved V genes explain under half, and the rest has no known cause. Clone size and the V and J calls come from that table; the DNA yielded D and trimming. Recorded for this sample are 130,000 to 150,000 clones; 89% of them occurred a single time. Clones ranked in the top ten supply 1.5% to 2% of the sample.

Here the sequenced sample was peripheral blood, taken 28 days after the second AZD1222 dose. This sequence was found in an adult who received the AZD1222 COVID-19 vaccine. The chain employs TRBV24-1 and TRBJ1-2, and possibly TRBD1, on 5 matching bases. The nucleotide sequence is given as TGTGCCACCAGTGATTTGGGCTGGGGGTACACCTTC. It codes for CATSDLGWGYTF.